This TCR beta chain was recorded in a study of T-cell memory formation after mild COVID-19. A single record per CDR3 protein comes from TCRdb applying MiXCR to the 5' RACE reads. In the table there are approximately 170,000 distinct CDR3 sequences, 10% to 15% of which are singletons. Study-level results: Clones that got smaller from day 15 to 85 had even CD4/CD8, while clones growing later tipped toward CD4+. Clones from the second wave (peaking day 37) had unconfirmed SARS-CoV-2 specificity.

This clonotype was observed a handful of times. Its target is unknown. The source is a young man who had mild COVID-19 (a few samples of this study predate the infection). Cell type and time point are not known. The specimen was PBMCs or a T cell subset sorted from them (not recorded which).

The CDR3, as DNA: TGCGCCAGCAGCTTATCGCTAGCGGGAGTCACAGATACGCAGTATTTT. Translated: CASSLSLAGVTDTQYF. This chain connects TRBV5-1 to TRBJ2-3; 10 nucleotides match TRBD2. The V gene's germline CDR1 is SGHRS and CDR2 YFSETQ. CDR3 length: 16 amino acids. The V gene end was trimmed by 2 bases and the J gene end by 2 bases; junction bases not matched to a gene: 5.